The 16 T cell receptor beta chains in this list originate from one sample, sequenced in a study of blood T cell repertoires in COVID-19. Sequencing was performed with immunoSEQ multiplex PCR; in TCRdb, only in-frame clones are kept and a portion is missing. The profile shows a few hundred thousand clones, roughly 88% of them singletons. The sequencing input was peripheral blood. All receptors come from a woman aged 25 to 39 who had recovered from COVID-19.

About this clone: The germline gene is not matched at one end of the junction; a read error may be the cause. This chain connects TRBV18 to TRBJ1-2, with D hard to call. CDR1 is KGHSH, CDR2 LQKENI, per germline. The CDR3 runs 14 residues. CDR3 DNA sequence: TGTGCCAGCTCACCGGAGGGCTGGAACTCTGGCTACACCTTC. It specifies CASSPEGWNSGYTF. The full variable domain, rest sourced from reference TRBV18 and TRBJ1-2, is NAGVMQNPRHLVRRRGQEARLRCSPMKGHSHVYWYRQLPEEGLKFMVYLQKENIIDESGMPKERFSAEFPKEGPSILRIQQVVRGDSAAYFCASSPEGWNSGYTFGSGTRLTVV.

The rearrangement links TRBV6-1 to TRBJ2-1; 9 nucleotides line up with TRBD1. Germline CDR1 and CDR2: MNHNS and SASEGT. V was clipped by 2 bases and J by 1 base; unmatched bases: 3. There are 16 residues in the CDR3. The CDR3 nucleotides are TGTGCCAGCAGTGAACTTGGGACAGGGTCCTACAATGAGCAGTTCTTC. Protein: CASSELGTGSYNEQFF.

The CDR3 DNA reads as TGTGCCAGCAGCTTCGGACAGGGGGCAAATTCACCCCTCCACTTT. This gives the protein CASSFGQGANSPLHF. The V call is TRBV3-1 (or the pseudogene TRBV3-2), the J call TRBJ1-6; 11 nucleotides agree with TRBD1. The CDR3 is 15 amino acids. Germline V gene sequence: CDR1 LGHDT, CDR2 YNNKEL (reference sequence). J gave up 7 bases and V 5 bases, and 4 bases lay outside the gene matches.

V is TRBV5-1 and J is TRBJ1-3; D unclear. CDR3 length equals 15 residues. The V gene lost 2 bases and the J gene lost 0 bases, with 9 bases spanning the gap. Looked up from germline, CDR1 is SGHRS and CDR2 is YFSETQ. The CDR3 nucleotides read TGCGCCAGCAGCTTCGACTGGAGCTCTGGAAACACCATATATTTT. Its protein is CASSFDWSSGNTIYF.

The V call is TRBV5-6, the J call TRBJ1-6, with 7 bases lining up with TRBD1. V dropped 5 bases and J dropped 5; count of bases not matched to a gene: 7. The CDR3 totals 15 residues. Germline values: CDR1 SGHDT, CDR2 YYEEEE. CDR3 sequence (DNA): TGTGCCAGCAGGCCTCGGGACAGCCATAATTCACCCCTCCACTTT. Its translation: CASRPRDSHNSPLHF.

The CDR3, as DNA: TGTGCCAGCAGTCCCCCGGGCGGGATCAACTATGGCTACACCTTC. Protein sequence: CASSPPGGINYGYTF. The rearrangement joins TRBV25-1 to TRBJ1-2; D call uncertain. This CDR3 has 15 residues. V was clipped by 5 bases and J by 2 bases, with 15 bases between them. The germline CDR1 and CDR2 sequences are MGHDK and SYGVNS.

The table lists this clone with a count of one. V is TRBV5-4 and J is TRBJ2-5, with D hard to call. Trimming took off 2 bases at V and 1 base at J, with 9 bases between the two ends. The CDR3 runs 14 residues. The germline V gene encodes CDR1 SGHNT and CDR2 YYREEE (reference sequence). The CDR3 DNA reads as TGTGCCAGCAGCTTTTCAGGAACCCAAGAGACCCAGTACTTC. This gives the protein CASSFSGTQETQYF.

The CDR3 nucleotides are TGTGCCACCTTAGCGGGGGAGTTTGGCACAGATACGCAGTATTTT. Amino acid sequence: CATLAGEFGTDTQYF. V usage is TRBV6-5 and J usage is TRBJ2-3; 9 nucleotides agree with TRBD2. Germline assignment: CDR1 MNHEY and CDR2 SVGAGI. Losses at the gene ends were 10 bases for V and 1 base for J; bases not matched to a gene: 9. The CDR3 covers 15 residues.

This clone was counted a few times. The rearrangement joins TRBV2 to TRBJ2-7, with a tentative D call TRBD1 (5 bases). Per the germline V gene, CDR1 is SNHLY and CDR2 is FYNNEI. CDR3 length: 14 amino acids. Trimming shortened V by 2 bases and J by 3 bases, and 11 bases separated the two germline ends. The DNA of the CDR3 is TGTGCCAGCAGTGAACAAGGGCAGGGCTACGAGCAGTACTTC. Its translation: CASSEQGQGYEQYF.

The chain carries TRBV7-8 and TRBJ2-7; the D gene is possibly TRBD2 (6 bases). The V and J ends lost 2 bases and 0 bases respectively, with 14 bases between them. CDR3 length equals 16 residues. Germline V gene sequence: CDR1 SGHVS, CDR2 FQNEAQ. The CDR3 loop is CASSLIAGSSSYEQYF. The DNA for the CDR3 is TGTGCCAGCAGCTTAATCGCGGGGAGTAGCTCCTACGAGCAGTACTTC.

The gene calls are TRBV5-1 and TRBJ2-3; the match to TRBD1 covers 7 bases. After removal of 6 bases from V and 2 bases from J, the junction contained 6 bases not matched to a gene. CDR1 and CDR2 from the germline V gene are SGHRS and YFSETQ. This CDR3 is built from 14 residues. The DNA of the CDR3 is TGCGCCAGCACCCGGGACAGCTACACAGATACGCAGTATTTT. This encodes CASTRDSYTDTQYF. The full variable domain, completed using reference TRBV5-1 and TRBJ2-3, is KAGVTQTPRYLIKTRGQQVTLSCSPISGHRSVSWYQQTPGQGLQFLFEYFSETQRNKGNFPGRFSGRQFSNSRSEMNVSTLELGDSALYLCASTRDSYTDTQYFGPGTRLTVL.

This clone was recorded a few times. This chain uses TRBV28 with TRBJ1-6; D gene unclear. Trimming removed 7 bases at V and 2 bases at J, with 12 bases between. This CDR3 region has 15 residues. Looked up from germline, CDR1 is MDHEN and CDR2 is SYDVKM. The CDR3 loop reads CASIRSGAYNSPLHF. CDR3 nucleotide sequence: TGTGCCAGCATTAGGTCCGGAGCCTATAATTCACCCCTCCACTTT.

The genes are TRBV2 and TRBJ2-4; D remains unclear. The CDR3 covers 13 residues. In germline, CDR1 is SNHLY, CDR2 FYNNEI. Trimming stripped 11 bases from V and 0 bases from J, with 11 bases between. CDR3 amino acids: CAGDNLAKNIQYF. CDR3 DNA: TGTGCCGGTGACAACCTAGCCAAAAACATTCAGTACTTC.

V and J are TRBV5-1 and TRBJ1-1; D might be TRBD1 (5 bases). CDR1 SGHRS and CDR2 YFSETQ come from the germline V gene. The CDR3 totals 12 residues. V shed 2 bases and J shed 4 bases, with 6 bases lying between them. This CDR3 reads CASSFGGTEAFF. DNA of the CDR3: TGCGCCAGCAGCTTCGGGGGCACTGAAGCTTTCTTT.

The chain has TRBV7-8 and TRBJ2-1; 9 nucleotides line up with TRBD2. Germline V gene lookup returns CDR1 SGHVS and CDR2 FQNEAQ. The V gene end was trimmed by 4 bases and the J gene end by 9 bases; junction bases not matched to a gene: 7. CDR3 length equals 14 residues. The CDR3 sequence is CASSYSSGAGEQFF. CDR3 nucleotides: TGTGCCAGCAGCTATTCTAGCGGGGCCGGTGAGCAGTTCTTC.

V and J are TRBV19 and TRBJ2-7, with 9 nucleotides matching TRBD2. V lost 5 bases, J lost 1 base, and 6 bases stayed unmatched. Germline CDR1 reads LNHDA; CDR2 reads SQIVND (reference sequence). The length of the CDR3 is 15 residues. The CDR3 DNA reads as TGTGCCAGTAGTCCGACGAGCGGGGGGTCCTACGAGCAGTACTTC. As protein: CASSPTSGGSYEQYF.